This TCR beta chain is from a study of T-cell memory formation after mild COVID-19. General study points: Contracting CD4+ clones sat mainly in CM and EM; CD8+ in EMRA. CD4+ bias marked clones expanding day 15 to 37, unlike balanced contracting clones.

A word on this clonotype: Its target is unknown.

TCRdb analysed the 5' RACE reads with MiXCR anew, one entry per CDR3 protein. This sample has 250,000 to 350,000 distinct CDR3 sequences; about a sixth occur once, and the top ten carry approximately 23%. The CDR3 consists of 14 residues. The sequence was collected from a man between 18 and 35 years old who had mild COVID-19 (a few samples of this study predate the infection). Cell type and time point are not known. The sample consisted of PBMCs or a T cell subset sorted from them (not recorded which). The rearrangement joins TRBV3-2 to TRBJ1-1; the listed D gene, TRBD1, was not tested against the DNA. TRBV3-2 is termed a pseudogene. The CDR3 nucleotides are TGTGCCAGCAGCCACTGGACAGGGATCACTGAAGCTTTCTTT. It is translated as CASSHWTGITEAFF.